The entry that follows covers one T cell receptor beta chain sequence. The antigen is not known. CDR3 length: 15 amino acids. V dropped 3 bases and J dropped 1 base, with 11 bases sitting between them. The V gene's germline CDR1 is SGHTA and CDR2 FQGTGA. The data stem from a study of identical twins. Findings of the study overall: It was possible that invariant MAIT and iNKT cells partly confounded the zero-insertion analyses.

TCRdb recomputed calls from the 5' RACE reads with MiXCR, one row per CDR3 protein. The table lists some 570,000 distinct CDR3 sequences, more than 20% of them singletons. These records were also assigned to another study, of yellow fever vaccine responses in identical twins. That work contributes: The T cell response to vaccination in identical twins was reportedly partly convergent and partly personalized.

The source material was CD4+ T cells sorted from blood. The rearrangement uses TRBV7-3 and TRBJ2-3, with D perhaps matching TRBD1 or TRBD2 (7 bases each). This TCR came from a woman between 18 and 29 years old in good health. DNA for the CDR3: TGTGCCAGCAGCTTTCAGGGGGGGGGCACAGATACGCAGTATTTT. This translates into CASSFQGGGTDTQYF.